Listed here are 14 T cell receptor beta chains from one sample, sequenced in a study of blood T cell repertoires in COVID-19. The repertoire was sequenced with immunoSEQ multiplex PCR; TCRdb's copy has only in-frame clones and lacks some. The sample carries hundreds of thousands of clones, approximately 86% recorded once. The sample comprised PBMCs or T cells enriched from blood (not recorded which). These receptors were obtained from a woman in her 50s who had recovered from COVID-19.

V gene TRBV27 combines with J gene TRBJ2-5; tentatively, D is TRBD1 (5 bases). The CDR3 totals 14 residues. The germline V gene has CDR1 MNHEY and CDR2 SMNVEV (reference sequence). Trimming removed 6 bases from V and 5 bases from J, with 16 bases in between. The CDR3 bases are TGTGCCAGCAGCCCCCTGACAGACGGCGAGACCCAGTACTTC. This sequence encodes CASSPLTDGETQYF.

The genes are TRBV2 and TRBJ2-2; 12 bases line up with TRBD2. This CDR3 spans 17 amino acids. Germline lookup yields CDR1 SNHLY and CDR2 FYNNEI. V was pared by 4 bases and J by 7 bases, with 10 bases of the junction left unmatched. In DNA, the CDR3 is TGTGCCAGCAGTGCCGCTCTGAGACTAGCGGGAGTCGGGGAGCTGTTTTTT. Translated, it gives CASSAALRLAGVGELFF.

The chain carries TRBV5-1 and TRBJ2-5; 8 bases agree with TRBD1. The CDR3 runs 16 residues. The germline gives CDR1 SGHRS, CDR2 YFSETQ. The J segment lost 2 bases and the V segment lost 1 base, leaving 7 bases of the junction unmatched. DNA for the CDR3: TGCGCCAGCAGCTTGAGTGCGACAGGGGAGCAAGAGACCCAGTACTTC. Translation: CASSLSATGEQETQYF.

The rearrangement uses TRBV6-1 and TRBJ2-3; TRBD1 matches 7 bases. Trimming at V came to 1 base and at J to 2 bases, leaving 3 bases not matched to a gene. From germline, CDR1 is MNHNS and CDR2 SASEGT. The CDR3 has 15 amino acids. This CDR3 reads CASSEGGQVTDTQYF. The CDR3 DNA follows: TGTGCCAGCAGTGAAGGAGGACAGGTCACAGATACGCAGTATTTT.

The chain couples TRBV11-1 to TRBJ2-7; possible D gene TRBD1, 6 bases. CDR3 length equals 14 residues. Trimming pared 5 bases from V and 7 bases from J, leaving 18 bases between. The germline V gene encodes CDR1 SGHAT and CDR2 FQDESV (reference sequence). CDR3 protein: CASSLRGGLREQYF. CDR3 nucleotides: TGTGCCAGCAGCCTCAGGGGCGGCCTTCGAGAGCAGTACTTC.

J is TRBJ1-2 and V is TRBV19; D unresolved. Germline V gene sequence: CDR1 LNHDA, CDR2 SQIVND (reference sequence). Trimming cost V 1 base and J 3 bases, with 9 bases left between them. This CDR3 is 14 amino acids long. The CDR3 spells CASSIGGAHYGYTF. The CDR3 DNA follows: TGTGCCAGTAGTATAGGGGGAGCCCACTATGGCTACACCTTC.

This clone was detected a few times. The chain joins TRBV30 to TRBJ1-4; 8 bases map to TRBD1. The V segment lost 1 base and the J segment 8 bases; nucleotides outside the gene matches: 6. The CDR3 runs to 14 residues. Germline CDR1 GTSNPN, CDR2 SVGIG (reference sequence). DNA for the CDR3: TGTGCCTGGAGTGCGGGACAGGAAGAGGAAAAACTGTTTTTT. It specifies CAWSAGQEEEKLFF.

This clone occurred a few times. This sequence joins TRBV6-4 and TRBJ1-1, with D uncertain. Germline V gene data show CDR1 as MRHNA and CDR2 as SNTAGT. The CDR3 is made up of 15 amino acids. V was clipped by 0 bases and J by 4 bases, with 12 bases between them. Written as DNA, the CDR3 is TGTGCCAGCAGTGACTCGGCGGGGAAGGGCACTGAAGCTTTCTTT. This codes for CASSDSAGKGTEAFF.

The J gene is TRBJ2-1, the V gene TRBV6-5; 11 nucleotides agree with TRBD2. The CDR3 sequence is 15 residues long. Germline CDR1 MNHEY, CDR2 SVGAGI. The junction had 8 bases not matched to a gene; V was cut back by 4 bases and J by 9 bases. CDR3 amino acids: CASSFTSGSEGEQFF. Written as DNA, the CDR3 is TGTGCCAGCAGTTTTACTAGCGGGAGCGAAGGTGAGCAGTTCTTC.

The chain has TRBV5-4 and TRBJ2-4, with TRBD2 as a possible D gene (6 bases). Germline lookup yields CDR1 SGHNT and CDR2 YYREEE (reference sequence). V was shortened by 4 bases and J by 0 bases, with 11 bases between the two germline ends. The CDR3 loop spans 15 amino acids. The CDR3 loop reads CASSLGGGAKNIQYF. As DNA, the CDR3 is TGTGCCAGCAGCCTCGGGGGAGGAGCCAAAAACATTCAGTACTTC.

The genes are TRBV7-9 and TRBJ1-4; 8 bases fit TRBD1. Germline V gene sequence: CDR1 SEHNR, CDR2 FQNEAQ (reference sequence). J lost 6 bases, V lost 2 bases, and 5 bases had no gene match. The length of the CDR3 is 15 residues. The CDR3 bases are TGTGCCAGCAGCTTAACGGCAGGGGGCGATGAAAAACTGTTTTTT. Encoded protein: CASSLTAGGDEKLFF.

A few counts support this clone. The J gene is TRBJ1-3, the V gene TRBV18, with TRBD1 matching over 8 bases. Trimming took 5 bases from V and 0 from J; bases not matched to a gene: 6. The CDR3 extends over 16 amino acids. CDR1 is KGHSH and CDR2 is LQKENI in the germline V gene. The chain's CDR3 is CASSYGQGSSGNTIYF. CDR3 bases: TGTGCCAGCTCATACGGACAGGGAAGCTCTGGAAACACCATATATTTT.

This rearrangement joins TRBV6-4 to TRBJ2-1, with TRBD2 as a possible D gene (6 bases). Trimming stripped 7 bases from V and 0 bases from J, with 25 bases between. This CDR3 is built from 19 residues. Germline V CDR1 and CDR2: MRHNA, SNTAGT. Written as DNA, the CDR3 is TGTGCCAGCACCCAGACCCCGACTAGGGTTAAAAGCTCCTACAATGAGCAGTTCTTC. Residues: CASTQTPTRVKSSYNEQFF.

The chain joins TRBV5-1 to TRBJ1-3, with a weak D call TRBD1 (6 bases). The CDR3 contains 16 residues. V gave up 0 bases and J gave up 0 bases, with 10 bases separating them. Germline assignment: CDR1 SGHRS and CDR2 YFSETQ. Here the CDR3 reads CASSLAGGHSGNTIYF. In nucleotides, the CDR3 is TGCGCCAGCAGCTTGGCGGGGGGCCACTCTGGAAACACCATATATTTT.